This is a list of T cell receptor beta chains from one sample in a study of PD-1 blockade in classical Hodgkin lymphoma. TCRdb's copy holds only in-frame clones and misses some; the assay was immunoSEQ multiplex PCR. This table has roughly 49,000 clones, around 90% appearing once. The specimen was peripheral blood mononuclear cells (PBMCs), collected before the fourth cycle of nivolumab. The receptor set was obtained from a human donor with classical Hodgkin lymphoma. The CDR3 runs from the conserved cysteine through the conserved F or W. A D gene is named only where the DNA matches it firmly. Where a row states a size, it is once, few, many or the class of an expanded clone; other rows omit it.

j_call cdr3_length v_call clone_size d_call cdr3_nt cdr3_aa
TRBJ2-4 15 TRBV7-3 . . TGTGCCAGCAGCTTAACGGGCCAGGGGACAAACATTCAGTACTTC CASSLTGQGTNIQYF
TRBJ2-7 15 TRBV18 medium-sized . TGTGCCAGCTCACCTCCTCAGGACTACAACTACGAGCAGTACTTC CASSPPQDYNYEQYF
TRBJ2-1 17 TRBV5-1 . . TGCGCCAGCAGCCCCCTTTTCACCAGCGAGACCTACAATGAGCAGTTCTTC CASSPLFTSETYNEQFF
TRBJ2-6 14 TRBV30 . . TGTGCCTGGAGTACAGGGTCTGGGGCCAACGTCCTGACTTTC CAWSTGSGANVLTF
TRBJ2-5 14 TRBV5-1 . . TGCGCCAGCAGCTTGGAATCGGGACAAGAGACCCAGTACTTC CASSLESGQETQYF
TRBJ2-2 15 TRBV7-9 . . TGTGCCAGCAGCTTAACTGGGAGTTGGACCGGGGAGCTGTTTTTT CASSLTGSWTGELFF
TRBJ2-7 13 TRBV18 . TRBD1 TGTGCCAGCCACCGGGACAGGGGATACGAGCAGTACTTC CASHRDRGYEQYF
TRBJ2-1 15 TRBV12-5 once . TGTGCTAGTGGTCCGGGTGCAGGGCGTAGCGATGAGCAGTTCTTC CASGPGAGRSDEQFF
TRBJ1-1 13 TRBV7-9 . . TGTGCCAGCAGCGCCAAAAGGGAGTTTGGAGCTTTCTTT CASSAKREFGAFF
TRBJ2-5 18 TRBV19 . TRBD2 TGTGCCAGTAGTACCCCCCGGCTTAGCGGGAGTCAGAGAGAGACCCAGTACTTC CASSTPRLSGSQRETQYF
TRBJ1-1 12 TRBV28 . . TGTGCCAGCACATTGGGGAACACTGAAGCTTTCTTT CASTLGNTEAFF
TRBJ1-5 13 TRBV19 once . TGTGCCAGTAGCGGGACAAAAAATCAGCCCCAGCATTTT CASSGTKNQPQHF
TRBJ2-3 16 TRBV5-1 . TRBD2 TGCGCCAGCAGCTGGGGACTAGCGGGCGGCACAGATACGCAGTATTTT CASSWGLAGGTDTQYF
TRBJ1-1 15 TRBV11-1 . . TGTGCCAGCAGCGCGAAACTCCAGGGGACCACTGAAGCTTTCTTT CASSAKLQGTTEAFF
TRBJ1-1 14 TRBV4-1 . . TGCGCCAGCAGCCAACCCGGGACATCGGGGGGAGCTTTCTTT CASSQPGTSGGAFF
TRBJ1-2 17 TRBV28 . . TGTGCCAGCAGCCCCTCATCTATCGAGGGCGAGGTGGATGGCTACACCTTC CASSPSSIEGEVDGYTF
TRBJ2-3 19 TRBV4-2 few TRBD2 TGTGCCAGCAGCCAAGCCGTAGCGGGGAACGATCCATACCCAGATACGCAGTATTTT CASSQAVAGNDPYPDTQYF
TRBJ2-7 14 TRBV4-1 once . TGCGCCAGCAGCCGCGAGGGTTTTCTCTACGAGCAGTACTTC CASSREGFLYEQYF
TRBJ1-2 15 TRBV5-1 . TRBD1 TGCGCCAGCAGCTTGGTTGGGACAGAGCACTATGGCTACACCTTC CASSLVGTEHYGYTF
TRBJ2-7 14 TRBV7-6 . . TGTGCCAGCAGCTTTGCACAGGAGGGGTACGAGCAGTACTTC CASSFAQEGYEQYF
TRBJ2-1 17 TRBV9 . TRBD2 TGTGCCAGCAGCGCCGTCCCGTTAGCGGGAGGGGGGAATGAGCAGTTCTTC CASSAVPLAGGGNEQFF
TRBJ2-1 17 TRBV5-6 . . TGTGCCAGCAGCTTCTTAGCGTCTGCTGAATCCTACAATGAGCAGTTCTTC CASSFLASAESYNEQFF
TRBJ2-1 11 TRBV7-3 . . TGTGCCAGCAGCCCGGGGACTGAGCAGTTCTTC CASSPGTEQFF
TRBJ1-2 13 TRBV10-3 . . TGTGCCATCAGGGAAGGGGGTATTGGTGGCTACACCTTC CAIREGGIGGYTF
TRBJ1-5 13 TRBV10-3 . . TGTGCCATCAGTGAGGGGGCAGATCAGCCCCAGCATTTT CAISEGADQPQHF
TRBJ2-3 16 TRBV7-3 . . TGTGCCAGCAGCTTAAAGCGTAGTGTGATAGGAGATACGCAGTATTTT CASSLKRSVIGDTQYF
TRBJ2-1 17 TRBV2 . TRBD2 TGTGCCAGCAGTGAAGTGGCTAGCGGGCGATTTTACAATGAGCAGTTCTTC CASSEVASGRFYNEQFF